The source of this TCR beta chain is a study of neurological immune-mediated disorders. The time point was: longitudinal time-point 2. Unsorted libraries were prepared from 2 million PBMCs that had been stored at -80 C. By 5'RACE with 10-nucleotide random UMIs, the cDNA was made. TCRdb reanalysed the 5' RACE reads using MiXCR and keeps one entry per CDR3 protein. The sample records some 50,000 distinct CDR3 sequences, around 13% being singletons. Germline V gene sequence: CDR1 KGHSH, CDR2 LQKENI. The CDR3 consists of 15 residues. With 4 bases removed from V and 8 bases from J, the gap between germline ends came to 17 bases. The sample holds many counts of this clonotype.

The clonotype comes from a male donor with HTLV-1-associated myelopathy (HAM/TSP). The chain carries TRBV18 and TRBJ2-2; D possibly uses TRBD1 or TRBD2 (5 bases each). Sequenced material: PBMCs. CDR3 sequence (DNA): TGTGCCAGCTCACGACTCCGGGACCTTACGGGGGAGCTGTTTTTT. It encodes CASSRLRDLTGELFF.